This T cell receptor beta chain came from a study of blood T cell repertoires in COVID-19. The CDR3 has 14 residues. Germline V gene data show CDR1 as MNHEY and CDR2 as SMNVEV (reference sequence). After removal of 4 bases from V and 7 bases from J, the junction contained 9 bases not matched to a gene. Cohort 3 recovered donors had two negative PCRs, clearance, or symptom resolution. Produced via immunoSEQ multiplex PCR; TCRdb's table is partial and in-frame only. The sample lists 300,000 or so clones, about 92% occurring once. The sequenced sample consisted of PBMCs or T cells enriched from blood (not recorded which). The clonotype originates from a man aged 55 to 70 who had recovered from COVID-19. The chain combines TRBV27 with TRBJ2-7, with 8 positions matching TRBD1. The CDR3 sequence: CASSYTGGPLEQYF. CDR3 DNA sequence: TGTGCCAGCAGTTATACAGGGGGGCCTTTGGAGCAGTACTTC.